Listed below are T cell receptor beta chains from one sample, sequenced in a study of early T cells in non-severe SARS-CoV-2 infection. TCRdb called the 5' RACE reads again in MiXCR, with one record for every CDR3 protein. This table has 110,000 or so distinct CDR3 sequences, roughly 12% appearing once. The material sequenced was whole blood. These receptors were obtained from an adult who was a healthcare worker with PCR-confirmed SARS-CoV-2 infection or an uninfected control (not recorded which). The CDR3 runs from the conserved cysteine through the conserved F or W. Fields, in order: D gene, clone size, V gene, J gene, CDR3 DNA, CDR3 protein. A D gene is named only where the DNA matches it firmly. Size values are once, few and many counts, or a class for expanded clones, and some rows have none.

>-|few|TRBV30|TRBJ1-1
TGTGCCTGGAGGGCCCAGGAGAACACTGAAGCTTTCTTT
CAWRAQENTEAFF
>-|many|TRBV28|TRBJ2-7
TGTGCCAGCAGTACGACAGGATTGAGCTACGAGCAGTACTTC
CASSTTGLSYEQYF
>-|-|TRBV29-1|TRBJ1-1
TGCAGCGTTTTGACCACTGAAGCTTTCTTT
CSVLTTEAFF
>-|-|TRBV15|TRBJ2-1
TGTGCCACCGGGGAGGTCGATGAGCAGTTCTTC
CATGEVDEQFF
>TRBD2|many|TRBV2|TRBJ2-1
TGTGCCAGCAGTTTTTCCGGACTAGCGGGAGTATACAATGAGCAGTTCTTC
CASSFSGLAGVYNEQFF
>-|many|TRBV10-2|TRBJ1-1
TGCGCCAGCACCCATCTAGGTCTGATTAACACTGAAGCTTTCTTT
CASTHLGLINTEAFF
>TRBD1|-|TRBV14|TRBJ1-1
TGTGCCAGCAGCCTCCTTAAGGGGGCCAACACTGAAGCTTTCTTT
CASSLLKGANTEAFF
>-|few|TRBV3-1|TRBJ2-1
TGTGCCAGCGGGGGGGGCCCGGTAGAGGATGAGCAGTTCTTC
CASGGGPVEDEQFF
>TRBD2|-|TRBV5-1|TRBJ2-3
TGCGCCAGCAGCCCCGGACTAGCGGGGGACCTAACAGATACGCAGTATTTT
CASSPGLAGDLTDTQYF
>-|-|TRBV28|TRBJ2-7
TGTGCCGCCGGGAGTAAATACGAGCAGTACTTC
CAAGSKYEQYF
>TRBD1|few|TRBV12-5|TRBJ2-7
TGTGCTAGTGGTTTCGGACAGGGCTACGAGCAGTACTTC
CASGFGQGYEQYF
>TRBD1|-|TRBV28|TRBJ2-7
TGTGCCAGCGTCGGACAGGGGGTCTCCTACGAGCAGTACTTC
CASVGQGVSYEQYF
>-|few|TRBV6-5|TRBJ2-7
TGTGCCTCAGAAACCAGGGTCTACGGTTCCTACGAGCAGTACTTC
CASETRVYGSYEQYF
>-|-|TRBV15|TRBJ2-7
TGTGCCACCAGCAGCGACACCGGGCTGTCCTACGAGCAGTACTTC
CATSSDTGLSYEQYF
>TRBD2|many|TRBV3-1|TRBJ2-7
TGTGCCAGCAGCCGGGGCGGCGGGGGGTCATACGAGCAGTACTTC
CASSRGGGGSYEQYF
>-|many|TRBV18|TRBJ1-1
TGTGCCAGCTCACCACGGGGGGAAACTTTCTTT
CASSPRGETFF
>TRBD2|-|TRBV18|TRBJ2-7
TGTGCCAGCTCAGCGGGACTAGCGGGTACCTACGAGCAGTACTTC
CASSAGLAGTYEQYF
>-|many|TRBV6-5|TRBJ1-6
TGTGCCAGCAGATGGACCGGGGATTCACCCCTCCACTTT
CASRWTGDSPLHF
>-|many|TRBV6-5|TRBJ1-1
TGTGCCAGCAGCCGTTACGGGGGACGAGCGGGCACTGAAGCTTTCTTT
CASSRYGGRAGTEAFF
>-|few|TRBV28|TRBJ1-1
TGTGCCAGCAGTTTAGACAGCTCCTACACTGAAGCTTTCTTT
CASSLDSSYTEAFF
>TRBD1|-|TRBV5-4|TRBJ2-3
TGTGCCAGCAGCTCGACAGGGTTCACAGATACGCAGTATTTT
CASSSTGFTDTQYF
>TRBD1|many|TRBV7-6|TRBJ1-6
TGTGCCAGCACCACCGGGACAGATAATTCACCCCTCCACTTT
CASTTGTDNSPLHF
>-|few|TRBV5-1|TRBJ2-2
TGCGCCAGCAGCTTGGACGGATTCAGGGAGCTGTTTTTT
CASSLDGFRELFF
>-|-|TRBV11-2|TRBJ2-3
TGTGCCAGCAGCTTAGGGGGGGGCCTCACAGATACGCAGTATTTT
CASSLGGGLTDTQYF
>TRBD2|-|TRBV20-1|TRBJ2-1
TGCAGTGCCGCTCTAGCGGGAGTCTTTGATGAGCAGTTCTTC
CSAALAGVFDEQFF
>TRBD1|many|TRBV4-1|TRBJ2-6
TGCGCCAGCAGCCACGGGGACAGGGCTGGGGCCAACGTCCTGACTTTC
CASSHGDRAGANVLTF
>TRBD1|many|TRBV20-1|TRBJ1-5
TGCAGTGCTAGAGACCCCCAGGGGGGTTTTCAGCCCCAGCATTTT
CSARDPQGGFQPQHF
>TRBD2|-|TRBV4-2|TRBJ2-1
TGTGCCAGCAGCCAACCACTAGCGGGAGTGGATGAGCAGTTCTTC
CASSQPLAGVDEQFF
>-|-|TRBV2|TRBJ2-1
TGTGCCAGCAATCCGGGTTCGACGGTCTTC
CASNPGSTVF
>TRBD1|many|TRBV29-1|TRBJ1-5
TGCAGCGCCGTGGACAGGGTCAATCAGCCCCAGCATTTT
CSAVDRVNQPQHF
>-|many|TRBV29-1|TRBJ2-3
TGCAGCGTTGAAGATGCAGATACGCAGTATTTT
CSVEDADTQYF
>-|few|TRBV10-1|TRBJ1-1
TGCGCCAGCAGTGGGGGAACTGAAGCTTTCTTT
CASSGGTEAFF
>TRBD2|few|TRBV4-1|TRBJ2-1
TGCGCCAGCAGCCAAGTTGCCCTCTTTACTAGCGGTCCTTACAATGAGCAGTTCTTC
CASSQVALFTSGPYNEQFF
>-|-|TRBV12-3/TRBV12-4|TRBJ2-5
TGTGCCAGCAGTTTATTTACGGAGGGAGAGACCCAGTACTTC
CASSLFTEGETQYF
>-|many|TRBV29-1|TRBJ2-3
TGCAGCGGGGTTAGGGCAACCATTAGCACAGATACGCAGTATTTT
CSGVRATISTDTQYF
>-|few|TRBV10-3|TRBJ2-6
TGTGCCATCAGGGCTTCCGGGACAACTGGGGCCAACGTCCTGACTTTC
CAIRASGTTGANVLTF
>-|many|TRBV18|TRBJ2-1
TGTGCCAGCTCACCAGGGGATGAGCAGTTCTTC
CASSPGDEQFF
>-|few|TRBV4-1|TRBJ1-1
TGCGCCAGCAGCCTCCAAGGCCGGTCGAACACTGAAGCTTTCTTT
CASSLQGRSNTEAFF
>-|-|TRBV5-1|TRBJ1-1
TGCGCCAGCAGCTTGGGACAGGCCACTGAAGCTTTCTTT
CASSLGQATEAFF
>-|-|TRBV28|TRBJ1-6
TGTGCCAGCACCCCCGGAGGGAGTGGTTCACCCCTCCACTTT
CASTPGGSGSPLHF
>-|many|TRBV20-1|TRBJ2-7
TGCAGTGCTACCTACTTGGGCTCCTACGAGCAGTACTTC
CSATYLGSYEQYF
>TRBD1|few|TRBV4-1|TRBJ2-3
TGCGCCAGCAGCGGGACAGGGAACACAGATACGCAGTATTTT
CASSGTGNTDTQYF
>-|few|TRBV12-5|TRBJ2-7
TGTGCTAGTGGTTTGACCCCCCCAGGGTATAAAGCCGAGCAGTACTTC
CASGLTPPGYKAEQYF